This T cell receptor (beta chain) was identified during a study of blood T cell repertoires in COVID-19. Study details: The cDNA or gDNA used as material had been derived from T cells, B-cell-depleted T cells, or PBMCs.

Sequencing was performed with immunoSEQ multiplex PCR; in TCRdb, only in-frame clones are kept and a portion is missing. The sample lists under 150,000 clones; around nine tenths were seen once. Per the germline V gene, CDR1 is ENHRY and CDR2 is SYGVKD. CDR3 length: 14 residues. V lost 4 bases, J lost 4 bases, and 4 bases stayed unmatched. The J gene is TRBJ1-1, the V gene TRBV10-3; 9 nucleotides line up with TRBD1. The sequenced sample consisted of peripheral blood. The TCR originated in a middle-aged woman with acute or convalescent COVID-19. CDR3 sequence (DNA): TGTGCCATCAGTGTTCTACAGGGGGCCACTGAAGCTTTCTTT. Its translation: CAISVLQGATEAFF.